These 7 T cell receptor beta chains were sequenced from one sample in a study of response to subunit inactivated influenza vaccine. TCRdb reanalysed the RT-PCR reads using MiXCR and keeps one entry per CDR3 protein. The repertoire holds roughly 700,000 distinct CDR3 sequences, with around 14% as singletons. The sample consisted of PBMCs from blood, taken 14 to 15 days before vaccination. The origin of the receptors is a man in his fifties or sixties who received an inactivated influenza vaccine.

This clonotype has a handful of counts. The genes are TRBV29-1 and TRBJ2-3; D is possibly TRBD1 (6 bases). The CDR3 loop spans 13 amino acids. Trimming left V 7 bases short and J 3 bases short, with 14 bases between. Germline V gives CDR1 SQVTM, CDR2 ANQGSEA. The CDR3 DNA sequence: TGCAGCGGGGCCGGGACATATACAGATACGCAGTATTTT. Translating gives CSGAGTYTDTQYF.

The rearrangement links TRBV20-1 to TRBJ2-5; 7 bases are shared with TRBD1. CDR1 DFQATT and CDR2 SNEGSKA come from the germline V gene (reference sequence). This CDR3 is built from 15 residues. V lost 2 bases, J lost 2 bases, and 8 bases stayed unmatched. CDR3 DNA sequence: TGCAGTGCTAGATCCGGGACAGAGCTTCAAGAGACCCAGTACTTC. As protein: CSARSGTELQETQYF.

The V gene is TRBV2, the J gene TRBJ2-3; 10 positions match TRBD2. There are 16 residues in the CDR3. Germline values: CDR1 SNHLY, CDR2 FYNNEI. The V gene end was trimmed by 5 bases and the J gene end by 3 bases; junction bases not matched to a gene: 8. The CDR3 spells CASSPQGLAKTDTQYF. In nucleotides, the CDR3 is TGTGCCAGCAGTCCTCAGGGACTAGCGAAGACAGATACGCAGTATTTT.

This sequence joins TRBV14 and TRBJ2-3, with D perhaps matching TRBD2 (6 bases). Germline V CDR1 and CDR2: SGHDN, FVKESK. V gave up 4 bases and J gave up 2 bases, with 13 bases separating them. The CDR3 is 15 amino acids. The CDR3 DNA is TGTGCCAGCAGCCGGGGACTTACAGTCACAGATACGCAGTATTTT. It encodes CASSRGLTVTDTQYF. Using reference TRBV14 and TRBJ2-3 for the parts outside the CDR3, the full variable domain is EAGVTQFPSHSVIEKGQTVTLRCDPISGHDNLYWYRRVMGKEIKFLLHFVKESKQDESGMPNNRFLAERTGGTYSTLKVQPAELEDSGVYFCASSRGLTVTDTQYFGPGTRLTVL.

This clonotype was observed a handful of times. This chain connects TRBV20-1 to TRBJ2-1, with no clear D. Germline CDR1 DFQATT, CDR2 SNEGSKA (reference sequence). The CDR3 length is 13 residues. CDR3 coding DNA: TGCGGAGTTACCCGTCCAGTAAACAATGAGCAGTTCTTC. Translated: CGVTRPVNNEQFF.

To note about this clonotype: A junction end diverges from the germline sequence, so it may reflect a read error. The chain carries TRBV20-1 and TRBJ2-7; the match to TRBD2 covers 8 bases. CDR1 and CDR2 (germline): DFQATT, SNEGSKA (reference sequence). This CDR3 has 12 amino acids. CDR3 nucleotide sequence: TGCAGTGCTCGGACTAGCTCCCACGAGCAGTACTTC. Translating it yields CSARTSSHEQYF.

The chain combines TRBV28 with TRBJ2-7; D is possibly TRBD2 (6 bases). Germline V gene lookup returns CDR1 MDHEN and CDR2 SYDVKM. V gave up 5 bases and J gave up 6 bases, with 20 bases separating them. CDR3 length: 15 amino acids. The CDR3 spells CASSGPLGGIREQYF. The CDR3 coding sequence is TGTGCCAGCAGTGGACCCCTTGGCGGGATCCGCGAGCAGTACTTC.